This T cell receptor (beta chain) derives from a study of blood T cell repertoires in COVID-19. Turning to the study itself: The origin of the acute and convalescent COVID-19 samples was the United States, Italy and Spain. T cells, B-cell-depleted T cells, or PBMCs supplied cDNA or gDNA.

V lost 4 bases to trimming and J lost 5 bases, with 9 bases between them. The germline V gene encodes CDR1 MNHEY and CDR2 SMNVEV (reference sequence). This CDR3 comprises 13 residues. The table lists this clone with a few counts. In the source study's methods: Reference gene primer amplification gave nucleated cell count estimates. TCRdb keeps only in-frame clones here, not all; method: immunoSEQ multiplex PCR. The V and J calls and clone size come from that table; D and trimming were worked out from the DNA. The sample lists approximately 150,000 clones, about 86% seen once, with 7.5% to 8.5% in the top ten.

The genes are TRBV27 and TRBJ1-5, with a possible D match to TRBD1 (6 bases). The sequenced sample consisted of peripheral blood. The clonotype comes from an older woman with acute or convalescent COVID-19. Written as DNA, the CDR3 is TGTGCCAGCAGTTCCAACAGGGATCAGCCCCAGCATTTT. Protein sequence: CASSSNRDQPQHF.